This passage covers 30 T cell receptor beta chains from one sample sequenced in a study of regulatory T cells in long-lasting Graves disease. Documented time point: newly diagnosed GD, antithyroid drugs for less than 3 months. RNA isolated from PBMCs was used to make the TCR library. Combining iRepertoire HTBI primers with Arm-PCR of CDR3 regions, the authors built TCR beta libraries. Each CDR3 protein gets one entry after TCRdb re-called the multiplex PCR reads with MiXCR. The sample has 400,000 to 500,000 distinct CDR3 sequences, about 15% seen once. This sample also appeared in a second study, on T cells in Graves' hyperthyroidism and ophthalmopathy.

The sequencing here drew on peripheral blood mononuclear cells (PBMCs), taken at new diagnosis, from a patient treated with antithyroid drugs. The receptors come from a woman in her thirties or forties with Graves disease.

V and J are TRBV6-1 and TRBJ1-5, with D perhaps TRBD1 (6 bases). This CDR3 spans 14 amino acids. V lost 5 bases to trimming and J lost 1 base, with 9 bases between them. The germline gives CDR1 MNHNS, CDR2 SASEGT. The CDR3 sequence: CASSTQGSNQPQHF. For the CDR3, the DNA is TGTGCCAGCAGTACACAGGGAAGCAATCAGCCCCAGCATTTT.

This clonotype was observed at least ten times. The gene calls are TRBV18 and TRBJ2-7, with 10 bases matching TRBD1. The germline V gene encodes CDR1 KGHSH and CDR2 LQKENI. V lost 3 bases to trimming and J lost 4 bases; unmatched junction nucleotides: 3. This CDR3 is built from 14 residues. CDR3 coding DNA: TGTGCCAGCTCACCGGGACAGGGGTTGTACGAGCAGTACTTC. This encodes CASSPGQGLYEQYF.

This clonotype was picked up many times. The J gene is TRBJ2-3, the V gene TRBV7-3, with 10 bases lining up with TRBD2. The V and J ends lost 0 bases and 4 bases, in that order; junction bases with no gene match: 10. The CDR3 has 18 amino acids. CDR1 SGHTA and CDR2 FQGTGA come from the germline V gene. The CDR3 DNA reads TGTGCCAGCAGCTTAACAACCCAAGCGGGAGGGCCGTCAGATACGCAGTATTTT. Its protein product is CASSLTTQAGGPSDTQYF.

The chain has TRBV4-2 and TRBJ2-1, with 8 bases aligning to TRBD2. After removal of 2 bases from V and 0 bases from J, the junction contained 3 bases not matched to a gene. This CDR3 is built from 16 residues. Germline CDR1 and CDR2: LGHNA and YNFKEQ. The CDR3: CASSQPGTSSYNEQFF. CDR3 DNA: TGTGCCAGCAGCCAACCCGGGACTAGCTCCTACAATGAGCAGTTCTTC.

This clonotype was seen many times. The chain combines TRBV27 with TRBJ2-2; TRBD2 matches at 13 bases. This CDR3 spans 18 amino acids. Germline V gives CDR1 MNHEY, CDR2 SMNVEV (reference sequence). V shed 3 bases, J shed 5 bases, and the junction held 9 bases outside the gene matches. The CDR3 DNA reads TGTGCCAGCAGTTTGACCCCGGGACTAGCGGGAATTACCGGGGAGCTGTTTTTT. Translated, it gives CASSLTPGLAGITGELFF.

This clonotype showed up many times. DNA for the CDR3: TGTGCCAGCAGCTTTTTGTCCCAAGGCGAGCAGTACTTC. Translating gives CASSFLSQGEQYF. The V and J genes are TRBV7-3 and TRBJ2-7, with no clear D. The CDR3 is 13 residues long. Per germline, CDR1 SGHTA and CDR2 FQGTGA. With 3 bases removed from V and 6 bases from J, the gap between germline ends came to 12 bases.

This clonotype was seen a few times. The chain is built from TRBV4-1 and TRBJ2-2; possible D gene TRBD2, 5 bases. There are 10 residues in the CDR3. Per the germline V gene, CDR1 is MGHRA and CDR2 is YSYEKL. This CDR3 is CTPGFLELFF. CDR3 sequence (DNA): TGCACCCCGGGGTTTTTGGAGCTGTTTTTT.

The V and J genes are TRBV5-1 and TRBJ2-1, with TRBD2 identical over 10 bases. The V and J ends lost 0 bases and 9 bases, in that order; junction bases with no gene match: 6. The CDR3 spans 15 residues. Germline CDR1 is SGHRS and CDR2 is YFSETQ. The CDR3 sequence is CASSLEASGSGEQFF. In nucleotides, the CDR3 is TGCGCCAGCAGCTTGGAGGCTAGCGGGAGTGGTGAGCAGTTCTTC. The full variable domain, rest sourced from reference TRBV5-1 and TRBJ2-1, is KAGVTQTPRYLIKTRGQQVTLSCSPISGHRSVSWYQQTPGQGLQFLFEYFSETQRNKGNFPGRFSGRQFSNSRSEMNVSTLELGDSALYLCASSLEASGSGEQFFGPGTRLTVL.

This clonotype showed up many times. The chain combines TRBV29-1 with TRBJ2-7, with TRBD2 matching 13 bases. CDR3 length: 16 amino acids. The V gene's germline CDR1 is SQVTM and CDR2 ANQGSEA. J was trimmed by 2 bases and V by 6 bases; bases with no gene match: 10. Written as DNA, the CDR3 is TGCAGCGTGGTGGTTCCGGGACTAGCGGGACCCTACGAGCAGTACTTC. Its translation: CSVVVPGLAGPYEQYF.

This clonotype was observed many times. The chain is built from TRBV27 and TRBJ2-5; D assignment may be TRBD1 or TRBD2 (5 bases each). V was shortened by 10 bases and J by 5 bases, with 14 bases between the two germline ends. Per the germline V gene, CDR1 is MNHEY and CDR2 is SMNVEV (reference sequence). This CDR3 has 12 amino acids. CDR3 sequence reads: CATGPREETQYF. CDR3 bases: TGTGCCACGGGGCCTAGGGAGGAGACCCAGTACTTC.

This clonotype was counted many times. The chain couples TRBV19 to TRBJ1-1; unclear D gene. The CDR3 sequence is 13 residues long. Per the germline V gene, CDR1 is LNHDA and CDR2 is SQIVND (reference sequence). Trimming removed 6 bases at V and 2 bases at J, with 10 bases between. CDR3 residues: CASRRGFNTEAFF. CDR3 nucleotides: TGTGCCAGTAGGCGCGGCTTCAACACTGAAGCTTTCTTT. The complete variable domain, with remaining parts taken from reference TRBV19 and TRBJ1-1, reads DGGITQSPKYLFRKEGQNVTLSCEQNLNHDAMYWYRQDPGQGLRLIYYSQIVNDFQKGDIAEGYSVSREKKESFPLTVTSAQKNPTAFYLCASRRGFNTEAFFGQGTRLTVV.

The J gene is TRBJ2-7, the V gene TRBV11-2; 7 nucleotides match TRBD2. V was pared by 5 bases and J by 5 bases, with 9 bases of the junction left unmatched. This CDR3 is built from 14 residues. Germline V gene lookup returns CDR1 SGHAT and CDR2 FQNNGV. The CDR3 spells CASSPISGPNEQYF. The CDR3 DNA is TGTGCCAGCAGCCCAATTAGCGGGCCCAACGAGCAGTACTTC.

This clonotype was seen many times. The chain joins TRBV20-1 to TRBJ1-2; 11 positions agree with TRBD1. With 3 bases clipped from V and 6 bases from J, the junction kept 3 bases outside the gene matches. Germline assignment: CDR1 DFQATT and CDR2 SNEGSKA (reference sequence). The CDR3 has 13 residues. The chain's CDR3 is CSASGQGADGYTF. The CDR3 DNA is TGCAGTGCTAGCGGACAGGGGGCAGATGGCTACACCTTC.

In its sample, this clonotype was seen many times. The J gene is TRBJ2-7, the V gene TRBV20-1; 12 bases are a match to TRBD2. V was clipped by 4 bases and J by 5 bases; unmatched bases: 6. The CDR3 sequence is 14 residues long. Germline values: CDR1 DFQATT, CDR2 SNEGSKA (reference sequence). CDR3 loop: CSATRTSGNNEQYF. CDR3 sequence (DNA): TGCAGTGCTACTAGGACTAGCGGGAACAACGAGCAGTACTTC.

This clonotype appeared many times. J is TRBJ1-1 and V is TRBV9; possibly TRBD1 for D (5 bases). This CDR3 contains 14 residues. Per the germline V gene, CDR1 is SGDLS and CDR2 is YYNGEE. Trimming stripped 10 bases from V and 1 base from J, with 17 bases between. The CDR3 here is CARSSVGTNTEAFF. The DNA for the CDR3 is TGTGCCCGTTCCTCAGTGGGGACGAACACTGAAGCTTTCTTT.

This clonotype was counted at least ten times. The CDR3 DNA reads as TGTGCCAGCAGCTTAGGAGGGACTAGCGGGAGTTACAATGAGCAGTTCTTC. Protein product: CASSLGGTSGSYNEQFF. The rearrangement joins TRBV7-9 to TRBJ2-1, with 14 bases fitting TRBD2. V shed 1 base, J shed 4 bases, and the junction held 3 bases outside the gene matches. This CDR3 has 17 residues. Germline V gene data show CDR1 as SEHNR and CDR2 as FQNEAQ (reference sequence).

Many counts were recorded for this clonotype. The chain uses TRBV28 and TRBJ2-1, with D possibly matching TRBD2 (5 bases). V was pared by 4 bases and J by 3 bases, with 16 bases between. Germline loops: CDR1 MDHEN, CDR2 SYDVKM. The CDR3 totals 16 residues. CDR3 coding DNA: TGTGCCAGCAGTTACCCCACCGGGATAGGCTACAATGAGCAGTTCTTC. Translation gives CASSYPTGIGYNEQFF.

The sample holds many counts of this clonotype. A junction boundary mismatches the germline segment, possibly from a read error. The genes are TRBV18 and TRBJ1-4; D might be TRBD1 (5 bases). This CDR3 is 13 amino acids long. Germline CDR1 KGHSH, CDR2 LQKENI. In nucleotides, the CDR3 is TGTGCCAGCTCACCTGGGACGACAGAATACCCCACTTTT. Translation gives CASSPGTTEYPTF.

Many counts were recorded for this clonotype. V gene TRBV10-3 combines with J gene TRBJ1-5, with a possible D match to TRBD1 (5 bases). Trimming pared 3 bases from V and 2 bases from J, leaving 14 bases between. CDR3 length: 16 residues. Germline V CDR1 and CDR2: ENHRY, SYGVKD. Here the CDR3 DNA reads TGTGCCATCAGTGAACGACTCTCCAGGGGCAATCAGCCCCAGCATTTT. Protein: CAISERLSRGNQPQHF.

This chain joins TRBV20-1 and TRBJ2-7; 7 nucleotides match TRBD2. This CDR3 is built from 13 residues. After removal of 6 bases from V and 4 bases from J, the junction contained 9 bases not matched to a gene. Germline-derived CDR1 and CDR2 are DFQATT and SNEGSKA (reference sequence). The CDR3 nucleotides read TGCAGTGCCTTAGGACTAGAGGGATACGAGCAGTACTTC. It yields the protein CSALGLEGYEQYF.

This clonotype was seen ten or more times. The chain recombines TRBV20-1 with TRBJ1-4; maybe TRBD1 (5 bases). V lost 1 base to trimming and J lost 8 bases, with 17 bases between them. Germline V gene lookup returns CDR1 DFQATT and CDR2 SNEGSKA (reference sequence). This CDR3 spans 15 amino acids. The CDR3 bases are TGCAGTGCTAGAGGAACCGGGACTACTGCGGAAAAACTGTTTTTT. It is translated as CSARGTGTTAEKLFF.

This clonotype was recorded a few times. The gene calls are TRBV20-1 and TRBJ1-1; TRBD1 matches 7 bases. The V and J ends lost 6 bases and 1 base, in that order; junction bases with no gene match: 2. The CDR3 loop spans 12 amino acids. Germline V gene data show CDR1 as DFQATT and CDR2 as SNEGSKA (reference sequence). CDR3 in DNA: TGCAGTGCAAGACAGGGGAACACTGAAGCTTTCTTT. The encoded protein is CSARQGNTEAFF.

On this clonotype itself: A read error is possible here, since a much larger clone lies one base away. Here the CDR3 reads CASSPPGGMETQYF. The CDR3 DNA follows: TGTGCCAGCAGTCCGCCAGGAGGGATGGAGACCCAGTACTTC. The chain couples TRBV12-3 or TRBV12-4 to TRBJ2-1; a weak D match, TRBD2 (6 bases). TRBJ2-5 explains the end of the DNA better; the J call may be wrong. CDR3 length: 14 amino acids.

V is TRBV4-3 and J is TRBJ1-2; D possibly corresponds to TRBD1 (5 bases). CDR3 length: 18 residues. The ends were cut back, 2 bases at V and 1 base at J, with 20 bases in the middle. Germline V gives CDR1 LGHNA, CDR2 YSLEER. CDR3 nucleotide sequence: TGCGCCAGCAGCCAAAACTTCGGGGTCCGGGGCTATAACTATGGCTACACCTTC. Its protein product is CASSQNFGVRGYNYGYTF.

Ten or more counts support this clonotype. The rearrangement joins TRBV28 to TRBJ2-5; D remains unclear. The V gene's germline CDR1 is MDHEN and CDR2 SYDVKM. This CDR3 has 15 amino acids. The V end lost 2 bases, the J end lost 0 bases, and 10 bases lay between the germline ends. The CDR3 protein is CASSLNRAYQETQYF. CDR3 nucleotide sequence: TGTGCCAGCAGTTTAAACAGAGCGTACCAAGAGACCCAGTACTTC.

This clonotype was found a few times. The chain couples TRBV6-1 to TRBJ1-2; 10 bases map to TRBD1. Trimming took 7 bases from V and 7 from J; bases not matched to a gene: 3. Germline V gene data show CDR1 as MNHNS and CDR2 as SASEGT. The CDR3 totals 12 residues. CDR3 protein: CASTGTGVGYTF. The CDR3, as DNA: TGTGCCAGCACGGGGACAGGGGTTGGCTACACCTTC.

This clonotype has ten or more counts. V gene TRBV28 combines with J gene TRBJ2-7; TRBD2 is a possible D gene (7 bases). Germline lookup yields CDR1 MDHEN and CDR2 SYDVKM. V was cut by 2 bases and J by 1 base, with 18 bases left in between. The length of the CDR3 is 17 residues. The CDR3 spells CASSLARGAGESYEQYF. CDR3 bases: TGTGCCAGCAGTTTAGCTCGGGGGGCAGGAGAGTCCTACGAGCAGTACTTC.

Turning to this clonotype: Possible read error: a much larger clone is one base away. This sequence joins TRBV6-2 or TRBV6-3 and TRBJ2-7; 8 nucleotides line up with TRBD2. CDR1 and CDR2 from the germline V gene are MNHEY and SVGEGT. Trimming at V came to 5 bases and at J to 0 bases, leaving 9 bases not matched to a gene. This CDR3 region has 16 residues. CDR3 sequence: CASSDLKRGTSYEQYF. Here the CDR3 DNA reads TGTGCCAGCAGTGACCTAAAGCGGGGGACCTCCTACGAGCAGTACTTC.

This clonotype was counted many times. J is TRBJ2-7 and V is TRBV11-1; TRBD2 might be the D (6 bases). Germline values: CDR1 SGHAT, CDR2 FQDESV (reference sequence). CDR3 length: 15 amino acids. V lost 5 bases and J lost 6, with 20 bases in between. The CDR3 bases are TGTGCCAGCAGCCTGTCAGGACTAATTAGAGGCGAGCAGTACTTC. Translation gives CASSLSGLIRGEQYF.

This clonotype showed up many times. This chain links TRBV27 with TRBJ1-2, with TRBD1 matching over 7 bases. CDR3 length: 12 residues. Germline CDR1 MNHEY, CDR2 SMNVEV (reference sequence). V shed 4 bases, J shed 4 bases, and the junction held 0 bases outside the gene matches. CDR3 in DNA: TGTGCCAGCAGTTCAGGGGGCTATGGCTACACCTTC. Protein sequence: CASSSGGYGYTF.